These 30 T cell receptor beta chains originate from one sample sequenced in a study of blood T cell repertoires in COVID-19. The method was immunoSEQ multiplex PCR; TCRdb's version includes in-frame clones alone and lacks a portion of them. The sample records under 250,000 clones, under 85% being singletons. Sequenced material: peripheral blood. These receptors all stem from a human donor in a cohort sampled during active COVID-19.

This chain links TRBV5-4 with TRBJ1-3; possible D gene TRBD1, 6 bases. V was pared by 2 bases and J by 4 bases, with 13 bases between. In germline, CDR1 is SGHNT, CDR2 YYREEE (reference sequence). This CDR3 has 15 amino acids. The CDR3 spells CASSFQGKTGNTIYF. As DNA, the CDR3 is TGTGCCAGCAGCTTTCAGGGGAAAACGGGAAACACCATATATTTT.

This clone was recorded once. The chain has TRBV27 and TRBJ1-5; 7 nucleotides agree with TRBD1. Trimming took 3 bases from V and 0 from J; bases not matched to a gene: 11. The germline V gene encodes CDR1 MNHEY and CDR2 SMNVEV (reference sequence). The CDR3 is 18 residues long. The CDR3, as DNA: TGTGCCAGCAGTTTCGACAGGGAGCGGACCTATAGCAATCAGCCCCAGCATTTT. Protein: CASSFDRERTYSNQPQHF.

The genes are TRBV18 and TRBJ2-3, with a weak D call TRBD2 (5 bases). V lost 0 bases and J lost 0, with 10 bases in between. This CDR3 region has 16 residues. The germline gives CDR1 KGHSH, CDR2 LQKENI. This chain's CDR3 is CASSPPVKRSTDTQYF. Written as DNA, the CDR3 is TGTGCCAGCTCACCACCGGTTAAGCGGAGCACAGATACGCAGTATTTT.

The chain combines TRBV27 with TRBJ2-5; TRBD2 is a possible D gene (6 bases). Trimming stripped 4 bases from V and 0 bases from J, with 9 bases between. Germline CDR1 is MNHEY and CDR2 is SMNVEV (reference sequence). The CDR3 covers 14 residues. CDR3 DNA: TGTGCCAGCAGTTCTCGGGAGTACCAAGAGACCCAGTACTTC. Amino acids: CASSSREYQETQYF.

In this sample, this clone turned up once. The chain links TRBV9 to TRBJ2-3, with D unclear. The CDR3 consists of 15 residues. Germline V gene lookup returns CDR1 SGDLS and CDR2 YYNGEE. Trimming stripped 1 base from V and 7 bases from J, with 16 bases between. DNA for the CDR3: TGTGCCAGCAGCGTATCCCCTGACGAGGAGAATACGCAGTATTTT. It specifies CASSVSPDEENTQYF.

The chain couples TRBV5-6 to TRBJ2-7; 13 bases match TRBD2. CDR1 and CDR2 from the germline V gene are SGHDT and YYEEEE. CDR3 size: 15 residues. V shed 4 bases, J shed 7 bases, and the junction held 8 bases outside the gene matches. CDR3 region: CASSARLAGGREQYF. CDR3 bases: TGTGCCAGCAGCGCAAGACTAGCGGGGGGACGGGAGCAGTACTTC.

This clone was seen just once. The V gene is TRBV28, the J gene TRBJ2-3; 8 bases agree with TRBD1. After removal of 5 bases from V and 4 bases from J, the junction contained 5 bases not matched to a gene. Germline assignment: CDR1 MDHEN and CDR2 SYDVKM. The CDR3 spans 14 residues. This chain's CDR3 is CASSPDRGADTQYF. The DNA for the CDR3 is TGTGCCAGCAGTCCCGACAGGGGCGCAGATACGCAGTATTTT.

The CDR3: CASSQLGDRNYEQYF. The CDR3 bases are TGTGCCAGCAGCCAACTAGGGGACAGAAACTACGAGCAGTACTTC. The V and J genes are TRBV14 and TRBJ2-7, with 7 positions matching TRBD1. The CDR3 spans 15 residues. V lost 2 bases, J lost 3 bases, and 7 bases stayed unmatched. Germline CDR1 and CDR2: SGHDN and FVKESK.

The rearrangement joins TRBV6-6 to TRBJ1-5; tentative D call: TRBD1 (5 bases). V lost 0 bases and J lost 0, with 9 bases in between. Germline V CDR1 and CDR2: MNHNY, SVGAGI (reference sequence). This CDR3 spans 16 amino acids. The CDR3 region is CASSYSRTPSNQPQHF. CDR3 nucleotides: TGTGCCAGCAGTTACTCTAGGACACCTAGCAATCAGCCCCAGCATTTT.

The genes are TRBV5-1 and TRBJ1-2; 8 nucleotides align to TRBD1. The CDR3 is made up of 15 amino acids. Looked up from germline, CDR1 is SGHRS and CDR2 is YFSETQ. Trimming at V came to 4 bases and at J to 0 bases, leaving 5 bases not matched to a gene. Here the CDR3 DNA reads TGCGCCAGCAGCCCAGGGACAGGAACTAACTATGGCTACACCTTC. Translation: CASSPGTGTNYGYTF.

This clone was found a few times. This chain uses TRBV24-1 with TRBJ2-1; TRBD1 might be the D (5 bases). Germline CDR1 KGHDR, CDR2 SFDVKD. The length of the CDR3 is 16 residues. Between the trimmed V and J ends, which lost 6 bases and 6 bases, there was a span of 20 bases. CDR3 sequence: CATSSPDATRANEQFF. The DNA of the CDR3 is TGTGCCACCAGTTCCCCGGACGCGACCAGGGCCAATGAGCAGTTCTTC.

V usage is TRBV29-1 and J usage is TRBJ1-1; TRBD1 matches at 8 bases. Germline assignment: CDR1 SQVTM and CDR2 ANQGSEA. V was pared by 6 bases and J by 5 bases, with 8 bases of the junction left unmatched. The CDR3 totals 13 residues. The CDR3 sequence: CSVHRTGGTEAFF. The CDR3 DNA reads TGCAGCGTCCATCGAACAGGGGGGACTGAAGCTTTCTTT.

This clone was found a few times. The V and J genes are TRBV2 and TRBJ1-6, with 7 positions matching TRBD1. CDR3 size: 15 residues. CDR1 is SNHLY, CDR2 FYNNEI, per germline. The trim removed 6 bases at V and 7 bases at J, leaving 9 bases unmatched. This CDR3 is CASRVDRASNSPLHF. The CDR3 DNA reads as TGTGCCAGCAGGGTTGACAGGGCTTCGAATTCACCCCTCCACTTT.

CDR3 residues: CASSYGTVDNSPLHF. CDR3 in DNA: TGTGCCAGCAGTTACGGTACAGTTGATAATTCACCCCTCCACTTT. The chain employs TRBV6-5 and TRBJ1-6; D gene uncertain. CDR3 length equals 15 residues. Per the germline V gene, CDR1 is MNHEY and CDR2 is SVGAGI. Between the trimmed V and J ends, which lost 2 bases and 5 bases, there was a span of 10 bases.

The chain couples TRBV6-5 to TRBJ2-7; 9 bases are shared with TRBD1. J lost 0 bases, V lost 8 bases, and 8 bases had no gene match. The germline V gene has CDR1 MNHEY and CDR2 SVGAGI. The CDR3 spans 15 residues. The CDR3 coding sequence is TGTGCCAGCCAACAGGGGGCAGGGCCCTCCTACGAGCAGTACTTC. Its protein is CASQQGAGPSYEQYF.

The chain employs TRBV18 and TRBJ1-4, with 9 bases that match TRBD1. The CDR3 totals 16 residues. Germline loops: CDR1 KGHSH, CDR2 LQKENI. The junction had 9 bases not matched to a gene; V was cut back by 5 bases and J by 5 bases. The CDR3 DNA follows: TGTGCCAGCTCAGCCGTAGCCGGGACAGGGAATGAAAAACTGTTTTTT. This gives the protein CASSAVAGTGNEKLFF.

V and J are TRBV6-5 and TRBJ2-3, with TRBD2 matching over 7 bases. The CDR3 consists of 15 residues. From germline, CDR1 is MNHEY and CDR2 SVGAGI. V trimming: 5 bases; J trimming: 2 bases; junction bases outside the gene matches: 7. CDR3 nucleotides: TGTGCCAGCAGTCTGGGGGGGGTGGCCACAGATACGCAGTATTTT. Amino acids: CASSLGGVATDTQYF.

The chain links TRBV5-1 to TRBJ1-4; tentative D call: TRBD1 (5 bases). Germline CDR1 and CDR2: SGHRS and YFSETQ. The CDR3 runs to 18 residues. V lost 5 bases and J lost 3, with 23 bases in between. The CDR3 DNA is TGCGCCAGCAGACGGGGGGAACTTACCCCCCCGGCTAATGAAAAACTGTTTTTT. Amino acids: CASRRGELTPPANEKLFF.

The chain is built from TRBV10-3 and TRBJ1-5; maybe TRBD1 (5 bases). CDR3 size: 15 residues. Germline V gene lookup returns CDR1 ENHRY and CDR2 SYGVKD. V dropped 0 bases and J dropped 3 bases, with 9 bases sitting between them. In DNA form, the CDR3 reads TGTGCCATCAGTGAGTCGGAGGGGCCCAATCAGCCCCAGCATTTT. Protein product: CAISESEGPNQPQHF.

The chain combines TRBV5-5 with TRBJ2-5; 8 positions agree with TRBD2. From germline, CDR1 is SGHKS and CDR2 YYEKEE (reference sequence). Trimming took 3 bases from V and 3 from J; bases not matched to a gene: 4. The CDR3 is 14 residues long. The CDR3 here is CASSWGLVKETQYF. In DNA form, the CDR3 reads TGTGCCAGCAGCTGGGGACTAGTCAAAGAGACCCAGTACTTC.

V usage is TRBV6-2 or TRBV6-3 and J usage is TRBJ1-6; no clear D gene. Germline V CDR1 and CDR2: MNHEY, SVGEGT. This CDR3 region has 12 residues. Trimming took off 5 bases at V and 13 bases at J, with 12 bases between the two ends. This CDR3 reads CASSREPSPLHF. The CDR3 DNA follows: TGTGCCAGCAGTCGAGAACCTTCGCCCCTCCACTTT.

V is TRBV7-2 and J is TRBJ2-5; the D gene is possibly TRBD2 (6 bases). CDR3 size: 13 residues. V lost 5 bases, J lost 3 bases, and 10 bases lay in between. In germline, CDR1 is SGHTA, CDR2 FQGNSA. For the CDR3, the DNA is TGTGCCAGCAGCGCCCGGAGGGAAGAGACCCAGTACTTC. Translated: CASSARREETQYF.

The V gene is TRBV30, the J gene TRBJ2-7; 7 nucleotides match TRBD1. This CDR3 contains 15 residues. With V trimmed by 1 base and J by 1 base, 7 bases remained unmatched. The germline V gene has CDR1 GTSNPN and CDR2 SVGIG (reference sequence). As DNA, the CDR3 is TGTGCCTGGAGTGACGGGACAGATGATTCCTACGAGCAGTACTTC. This encodes CAWSDGTDDSYEQYF. Based on the CDR3 plus reference TRBV30 and TRBJ2-7, the full variable domain is SQTIHQWPATLVQPVGSPLSLECTVEGTSNPNLYWYRQAAGRGLQLLFYSVGIGQISSEVPQNLSASRPQDRQFILSSKKLLLSDSGFYLCAWSDGTDDSYEQYFGPGTRLTVT.

The V gene is TRBV4-1, the J gene TRBJ2-2, with 12 bases that match TRBD1. V dropped 3 bases and J dropped 4; count of bases not matched to a gene: 6. The CDR3 loop spans 17 amino acids. Germline V gives CDR1 MGHRA, CDR2 YSYEKL. CDR3 nucleotide sequence: TGCGCCAGCAGCCAGGCCCCGGGACAGGGGGCCACCGGGGAGCTGTTTTTT. It yields the protein CASSQAPGQGATGELFF.

This chain joins TRBV7-9 and TRBJ1-3; D may be TRBD1 (5 bases). Germline V CDR1 and CDR2: SEHNR, FQNEAQ (reference sequence). Trimming took off 3 bases at V and 2 bases at J, with 8 bases between the two ends. The CDR3 covers 14 residues. Here the CDR3 DNA reads TGTGCCAGCAGCTTCGGGGGTACTGGAAACACCATATATTTT. It translates to CASSFGGTGNTIYF.

V gene TRBV7-2 combines with J gene TRBJ2-1; the match to TRBD2 covers 12 bases. The CDR3 extends over 15 amino acids. Germline loops: CDR1 SGHTA, CDR2 FQGNSA. Unmatched junction bases numbered 8, after V lost 8 bases and J lost 6 bases. CDR3 amino acids: CASSLLGLAGNEQFF. The DNA of the CDR3 is TGTGCCAGCTCTCTTTTGGGACTAGCGGGCAATGAGCAGTTCTTC.

The table lists this clone with a count of one. This rearrangement joins TRBV5-4 to TRBJ2-7; 8 bases are a match to TRBD1. V was clipped by 2 bases and J by 3 bases; unmatched bases: 10. This CDR3 has 16 residues. From germline, CDR1 is SGHNT and CDR2 YYREEE (reference sequence). CDR3 loop: CASSFFAGGARYEQYF. DNA of the CDR3: TGTGCCAGCAGCTTTTTCGCAGGGGGCGCACGCTACGAGCAGTACTTC.

This rearrangement joins TRBV29-1 to TRBJ1-1; no definite D call. V was cut by 3 bases and J by 4 bases, with 6 bases left in between. This CDR3 is built from 11 residues. Germline CDR1 reads SQVTM; CDR2 reads ANQGSEA. The CDR3 coding sequence is TGCAGCGTTGAGGGCGCCACTGAAGCTTTCTTT. Translation: CSVEGATEAFF.

This chain connects TRBV12-3 or TRBV12-4 to TRBJ2-7; D gene ambiguous. V gave up 9 bases and J gave up 2 bases, with 11 bases separating them. The length of the CDR3 is 12 residues. The CDR3 DNA sequence: TGTGCCAGTTCTGGGCCGGCCTACGAGCAGTACTTC. Its translation: CASSGPAYEQYF.

The rearrangement links TRBV19 to TRBJ2-1; TRBD2 matches at 14 bases. The CDR3 spans 16 residues. After removal of 3 bases from V and 9 bases from J, the junction contained 7 bases not matched to a gene. In germline, CDR1 is LNHDA, CDR2 SQIVND (reference sequence). The CDR3 reads CASSISGTSGSVEQFF. In nucleotides, the CDR3 is TGTGCCAGTAGTATCTCCGGGACTAGCGGGAGTGTTGAGCAGTTCTTC.